This T cell receptor beta chain was obtained from a study of breast tumors, draining lymph nodes, adjacent tissues. The CDR3 runs to 16 residues. The J segment lost 4 bases and the V segment lost 6 bases, leaving 10 bases of the junction unmatched. CDR1 and CDR2 (germline): SNHLY, FYNNEI. A single record per CDR3 protein comes from TCRdb applying MiXCR to the multiplex PCR reads. The profile shows roughly 120,000 distinct CDR3 sequences, around 20% of them singletons. Axillary draining lymph nodes of breast cancer patients supplied the node samples. In the case of this clonotype: The antigen is undetermined.

Points from the study as a whole: Luminal-like breast cancer showed significantly higher tumor–nontumor repertoire similarity than basal-like. Most tumor T cells seemingly derive from lymph node, then expand in tumor.

The J gene is TRBJ2-2, the V gene TRBV2; TRBD2 agrees at 8 bases. The sample was axillary lymph node tissue. The origin of this receptor is a female donor with breast cancer. Some clones in this sample may be carry-over from other donors' samples. The CDR3 region has the DNA TGTGCCAGCAGACGCCAACCGGGACTAGTCACCGGGGAGCTGTTTTTT. This encodes CASRRQPGLVTGELFF.